This passage covers 24 T cell receptor beta chains from one sample sequenced in a study of blood T cell repertoires in COVID-19. Assay: immunoSEQ multiplex PCR; the TCRdb copy retains only in-frame clones and omits some. This repertoire shows about 240,000 clones, around 84% found once; its top ten account for approximately 7.2%. Sequenced sample: peripheral blood. Receptor source: a woman in her 70s with active or convalescent COVID-19.

This chain connects TRBV10-1 to TRBJ2-7; D may be TRBD2 (7 bases). The CDR3 contains 14 residues. Trimming took 3 bases from V and 4 from J, leaving 13 bases between them. Germline V gene data show CDR1 as WNHNN and CDR2 as SYGVQD (reference sequence). The CDR3 DNA is TGCGCCAGCAGTGACGCGGGGGCCAGGTACGAGCAGTACTTC. Translation: CASSDAGARYEQYF.

The rearrangement uses TRBV19 and TRBJ1-2; D call uncertain. Germline values: CDR1 LNHDA, CDR2 SQIVND (reference sequence). This CDR3 is 13 amino acids long. Trimming removed 5 bases at V and 1 base at J, with 8 bases between. The CDR3 DNA sequence: TGTGCCAGTAGTGAGGAGTTTAACTATGGCTACACCTTC. Translation: CASSEEFNYGYTF.

This rearrangement joins TRBV11-3 to TRBJ2-3; maybe TRBD1 (6 bases). Germline V gives CDR1 SGHNT, CDR2 YENEEA. V was trimmed by 5 bases and J by 2 bases, leaving 14 bases between them. The CDR3 extends over 15 amino acids. CDR3 DNA: TGTGCCAGCAGCCACCTACAGGGCCCCACAGATACGCAGTATTTT. It yields the protein CASSHLQGPTDTQYF.

CDR3 sequence: CATSDPTGGGEKLFF. The CDR3 coding sequence is TGTGCCACCAGTGACCCGACAGGCGGAGGTGAAAAACTGTTTTTT. The V and J genes are TRBV24-1 and TRBJ1-4; tentative D call: TRBD1 (6 bases). CDR3 length equals 15 residues. V gave up 4 bases and J gave up 7 bases, with 15 bases separating them. CDR1 KGHDR and CDR2 SFDVKD come from the germline V gene.

The chain links TRBV19 to TRBJ2-7, with D possibly matching TRBD2 (6 bases). Germline values: CDR1 LNHDA, CDR2 SQIVND (reference sequence). V lost 4 bases and J lost 6, with 16 bases in between. The CDR3 sequence is 14 residues long. CDR3 amino acids: CASSSGAGIGEQYF. The CDR3 DNA is TGTGCCAGTAGTAGCGGGGCAGGGATCGGCGAGCAGTACTTC. Looking up the rest from reference TRBV19 and TRBJ2-7 gives the full variable domain: DGGITQSPKYLFRKEGQNVTLSCEQNLNHDAMYWYRQDPGQGLRLIYYSQIVNDFQKGDIAEGYSVSREKKESFPLTVTSAQKNPTAFYLCASSSGAGIGEQYFGPGTRLTVT.

The chain's CDR3 is CASSFISSGGSTDTQYF. Written as DNA, the CDR3 is TGTGCCAGCAGCTTTATATCCAGCGGGGGGTCCACAGATACGCAGTATTTT. The J gene is TRBJ2-3, the V gene TRBV7-3; 9 bases fit TRBD2. This CDR3 spans 17 amino acids. With V trimmed by 3 bases and J by 2 bases, 9 bases remained unmatched. Germline values: CDR1 SGHTA, CDR2 FQGTGA.

The rearrangement joins TRBV7-2 to TRBJ2-1; maybe TRBD2 (6 bases). V dropped 6 bases and J dropped 4 bases, with 13 bases sitting between them. Germline loops: CDR1 SGHTA, CDR2 FQGNSA. This CDR3 region has 14 residues. The CDR3 loop is CASRRGGDYNEQFF. Here the CDR3 DNA reads TGTGCCAGCAGGCGGGGCGGGGATTACAATGAGCAGTTCTTC.

The CDR3, as DNA: TGTGCCAGCCGCAGGGGGAACAAAAATTCACCCCTCCACTTT. Its protein product is CASRRGNKNSPLHF. V usage is TRBV6-5 and J usage is TRBJ1-6; TRBD1 agrees at 7 bases. The CDR3 has 14 residues. The germline gives CDR1 MNHEY, CDR2 SVGAGI. Germline trimming cut 8 bases from V and 7 bases from J; bases unmatched to any gene: 8.

This clone was observed a few times. The chain recombines TRBV5-1 with TRBJ1-2; D is undetermined. Germline V gene lookup returns CDR1 SGHRS and CDR2 YFSETQ. The CDR3 spans 14 residues. Trimming removed 4 bases from V and 3 bases from J, with 13 bases in between. CDR3: CASSLAGEDYGYTF. The CDR3 nucleotides read TGCGCCAGCAGCCTAGCCGGGGAGGACTATGGCTACACCTTC.

This clone was found once. The chain couples TRBV2 to TRBJ2-5, with D possibly matching TRBD2 (6 bases). The V end lost 11 bases, the J end lost 0 bases, and 13 bases lay between the germline ends. The germline gives CDR1 SNHLY, CDR2 FYNNEI. This CDR3 comprises 13 residues. CDR3 DNA sequence: TGTGCCGCAGCCTGGAGGGACCAAGAGACCCAGTACTTC. Translation: CAAAWRDQETQYF. The whole variable domain, filled in from reference TRBV2 and TRBJ2-5, reads EPEVTQTPSHQVTQMGQEVILRCVPISNHLYFYWYRQILGQKVEFLVSFYNNEISEKSEIFDDQFSVERPDGSNFTLKIRSTKLEDSAMYFCAAAWRDQETQYFGPGTRLLVL.

CDR3 residues: CASSVGWSRDTGNTIYF. As DNA, the CDR3 is TGTGCCAGCAGCGTAGGGTGGAGCAGAGATACTGGAAACACCATATATTTT. The J gene is TRBJ1-3, the V gene TRBV9; D is uncertain. This CDR3 has 17 residues. V was pared by 0 bases and J by 2 bases, with 15 bases between. CDR1 and CDR2 from the germline V gene are SGDLS and YYNGEE.

The chain is built from TRBV15 and TRBJ2-7; TRBD1 might be the D (6 bases). Germline assignment: CDR1 LNHNV and CDR2 YYDKDF (reference sequence). The CDR3 contains 15 residues. Trimming cost V 0 bases and J 3 bases, with 12 bases left between them. In DNA form, the CDR3 reads TGTGCCACCAGCAGAGATCCCTCGACAGGCTACGAGCAGTACTTC. It yields the protein CATSRDPSTGYEQYF.

This clone was recorded only once. The chain carries TRBV5-1 and TRBJ2-5; D perhaps matches TRBD2 (5 bases). The germline V gene has CDR1 SGHRS and CDR2 YFSETQ. There are 13 residues in the CDR3. Trimming left V 1 base short and J 9 bases short, with 13 bases between. The CDR3 sequence is CASSLRVPEAQYF. DNA of the CDR3: TGCGCCAGCAGCTTGCGGGTCCCGGAGGCCCAGTACTTC.

This clone appeared a single time. The genes are TRBV24-1 and TRBJ2-1; TRBD1 aligns across 9 bases. J lost 7 bases, V lost 1 base, and 7 bases had no gene match. CDR1 is KGHDR, CDR2 SFDVKD, per germline. The CDR3 covers 16 residues. For the CDR3, the DNA is TGTGCCACCAGTGATTTTACAGGGACAGGGTTAAATGAGCAGTTCTTC. It specifies CATSDFTGTGLNEQFF.

The rearrangement links TRBV3-1 (or the pseudogene TRBV3-2) to TRBJ2-5, with a possible D match to TRBD1 (5 bases). CDR1 and CDR2 (germline): LGHDT, YNNKEL (reference sequence). The germline V and J ends were trimmed by 0 bases and 3 bases, with 8 bases remaining between them. CDR3 length: 14 residues. The chain's CDR3 is CASSQEGREETQYF. CDR3 nucleotide sequence: TGTGCCAGCAGCCAAGAAGGCAGGGAAGAGACCCAGTACTTC.

This chain connects TRBV6-7 to TRBJ2-2; 7 nucleotides match TRBD1. TRBV6-7 is treated as an ORF (open reading frame) with a function not yet certain. With 6 bases clipped from V and 8 bases from J, the junction kept 15 bases outside the gene matches. The CDR3 extends over 16 amino acids. Here the CDR3 DNA reads TGTGCCAGCAGCCCCGTGACAGGGCCCGGGGTGGGGGAGCTGTTTTTT. Translating gives CASSPVTGPGVGELFF.

As concerns this clone: This sample includes further DNA sequences coding for the same CDR3. This chain connects TRBV6-5 to TRBJ1-2; 7 bases agree with TRBD1. The germline gives CDR1 MNHEY, CDR2 SVGAGI. The CDR3 length is 14 residues. V dropped 0 bases and J dropped 4; count of bases not matched to a gene: 2. CDR3 coding DNA: TGTGCCAGCAGTTACTCCAGGGGGTCCTATGGCTACACCTTC. This sequence encodes CASSYSRGSYGYTF.

This clone was found once. This rearrangement joins TRBV2 to TRBJ2-5; 13 bases align to TRBD2. Germline CDR1 reads SNHLY; CDR2 reads FYNNEI. This CDR3 is 16 amino acids long. Germline trimming cut 4 bases from V and 1 base from J; bases unmatched to any gene: 3. CDR3 nucleotides: TGTGCCAGCAGTGCGGGGACTAGCGGGGTCCAAGAGACCCAGTACTTC. Translated, it gives CASSAGTSGVQETQYF.

CDR3 amino acids: CASSTGGTEAFF. As DNA, the CDR3 is TGTGCCAGCAGTACAGGGGGAACTGAAGCTTTCTTT. This rearrangement joins TRBV6-1 to TRBJ1-1; 8 bases are shared with TRBD1. J was trimmed by 5 bases and V by 5 bases; bases with no gene match: 1. There are 12 residues in the CDR3. CDR1 is MNHNS, CDR2 SASEGT, per germline.

The V call is TRBV6-6, the J call TRBJ1-1, with unresolved D. The CDR3 is 12 amino acids. Trimming cost V 10 bases and J 5 bases, with 14 bases left between them. Germline V gives CDR1 MNHNY, CDR2 SVGAGI (reference sequence). The CDR3, as DNA: TGTGCCATCTCTGAGGCGGGAACTGAAGCTTTCTTT. It codes for CAISEAGTEAFF.

J is TRBJ1-4 and V is TRBV7-8, with unresolved D. Trimming stripped 4 bases from V and 0 bases from J, with 9 bases between. CDR1 SGHVS and CDR2 FQNEAQ come from the germline V gene. The length of the CDR3 is 15 residues. Here the CDR3 DNA reads TGTGCCAGCAGCTCCGACACTGCAACTAATGAAAAACTGTTTTTT. It is translated as CASSSDTATNEKLFF.

The count of this clone is one. This chain joins TRBV5-1 and TRBJ2-1, with 9 bases aligning to TRBD2. The CDR3 covers 15 residues. The germline gives CDR1 SGHRS, CDR2 YFSETQ. V was clipped by 5 bases and J by 7 bases; unmatched bases: 10. The CDR3 bases are TGCGCCAGCAGTAAAAGCGGGGGGTTGAGGAATGAGCAGTTCTTC. It yields the protein CASSKSGGLRNEQFF. Complete variable domain (other parts from reference TRBV5-1 and TRBJ2-1): KAGVTQTPRYLIKTRGQQVTLSCSPISGHRSVSWYQQTPGQGLQFLFEYFSETQRNKGNFPGRFSGRQFSNSRSEMNVSTLELGDSALYLCASSKSGGLRNEQFFGPGTRLTVL.

V gene TRBV7-8 combines with J gene TRBJ2-7; 8 bases map to TRBD2. Per germline, CDR1 SGHVS and CDR2 FQNEAQ. The CDR3 length is 14 residues. The ends lost 1 base at V and 4 bases at J; junction bases unmatched: 3. The CDR3 region has the DNA TGTGCCAGCAGCTTAGGGCGGGGGGTTTACGAGCAGTACTTC. Translation gives CASSLGRGVYEQYF.

The chain links TRBV4-3 to TRBJ1-1, with D possibly TRBD1 on 6 matching bases. Germline loops: CDR1 LGHNA, CDR2 YSLEER. CDR3 size: 14 residues. The germline V and J ends were trimmed by 0 bases and 7 bases, with 12 bases remaining between them. The CDR3 DNA reads TGCGCCAGCAGCCAAGAAGGGGGAAAGGGTGAAGCTTTCTTT. Translation: CASSQEGGKGEAFF.